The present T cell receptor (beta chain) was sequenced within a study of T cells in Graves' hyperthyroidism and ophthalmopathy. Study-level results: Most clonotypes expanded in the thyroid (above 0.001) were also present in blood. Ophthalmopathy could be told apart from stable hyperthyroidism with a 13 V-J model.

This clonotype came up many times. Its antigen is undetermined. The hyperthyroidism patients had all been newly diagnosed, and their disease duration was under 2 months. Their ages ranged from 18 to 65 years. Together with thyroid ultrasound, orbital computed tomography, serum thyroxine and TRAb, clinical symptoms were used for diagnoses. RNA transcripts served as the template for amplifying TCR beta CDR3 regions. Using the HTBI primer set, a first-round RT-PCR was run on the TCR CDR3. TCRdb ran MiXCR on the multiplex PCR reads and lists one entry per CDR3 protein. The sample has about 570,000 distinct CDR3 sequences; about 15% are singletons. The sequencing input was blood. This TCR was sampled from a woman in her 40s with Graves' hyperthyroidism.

The CDR3 region has the DNA TGTGCCAGCAGCCTTAGGTCGGAGGGGAGGACAGATACGCAGTATTTT. This encodes CASSLRSEGRTDTQYF. The chain has TRBV11-2 and TRBJ2-3; perhaps TRBD2 as D (6 bases). Trimming cost V 5 bases and J 3 bases, with 18 bases left between them. The germline CDR1 and CDR2 sequences are SGHAT and FQNNGV. CDR3 size: 16 residues.